Described below is a single T cell receptor beta chain sequence and its context. This entry comes from a study of PD-L1 blockade in urothelial cancer. Study as a whole: Most of the 29 patients were men whose urothelial cancer was bladder-origin.

Profiling relied on immunoSEQ multiplex PCR, and the TCRdb table lists in-frame clones only, not all of them. The sample has under 55,000 clones, 84% seen once. Per-patient samples, pretreatment and on-treatment, numbered 1 to 8. The sample here was PBMCs, taken around atezolizumab (anti-PD-L1) treatment. The clonotype originates from a middle-aged man with urothelial cancer.

CDR3: CASSRQGDNEQYF. CDR3 nucleotide sequence: TGTGCCAGCAGCCGCCAGGGCGACAACGAGCAGTACTTC. This sequence joins TRBV5-4 and TRBJ2-7; D possibly corresponds to TRBD1 (5 bases). Per the germline V gene, CDR1 is SGHNT and CDR2 is YYREEE (reference sequence). This CDR3 is built from 13 residues. The V and J ends lost 4 bases and 5 bases respectively, with 13 bases between them. The entire variable domain, with the rest obtained from reference TRBV5-4 and TRBJ2-7, is as follows: ETGVTQSPTHLIKTRGQQVTLRCSSQSGHNTVSWYQQALGQGPQFIFQYYREEENGRGNFPPRFSGLQFPNYSSELNVNALELDDSALYLCASSRQGDNEQYFGPGTRLTVT.